This passage covers 17 T cell receptor beta chains from one sample sequenced in a study of shared clonotypes between healthy human individuals. Naive CD8 cells comprised CD45RO-negative, CCR7-positively selected cells, excluding terminally differentiated effector memory CD45RA+ cells. The table came from immunoSEQ multiplex PCR; TCRdb's copy has only in-frame clones and leaves some out. The table includes around 560,000 clones, approximately 95% detected once. Material for sequencing was naive CD8+ T cells sorted from blood. The receptors come from a woman aged 30 to 39 in good health.

The gene calls are TRBV4-2 and TRBJ2-4; 9 bases map to TRBD2. The CDR3 runs to 18 residues. CDR1 and CDR2 from the germline V gene are LGHNA and YNFKEQ. Unmatched junction bases numbered 14, after V lost 1 base and J lost 7 bases. CDR3 sequence reads: CASSQVASGRPPWNIQYF. The CDR3 bases are TGTGCCAGCAGCCAAGTAGCGAGCGGGAGGCCCCCTTGGAACATTCAGTACTTC.

The genes are TRBV11-3 and TRBJ2-3; D unresolved. Germline V lookup: CDR1 SGHNT, CDR2 YENEEA. The V and J ends lost 5 bases and 3 bases respectively, with 12 bases between them. The length of the CDR3 is 14 residues. CDR3 sequence: CASSQEGITDTQYF. The CDR3 DNA is TGTGCCAGCAGCCAAGAAGGAATTACAGATACGCAGTATTTT.

This chain links TRBV7-9 with TRBJ2-7; 7 bases match TRBD2. V lost 10 bases to trimming and J lost 5 bases; unmatched junction nucleotides: 17. Germline V gene sequence: CDR1 SEHNR, CDR2 FQNEAQ (reference sequence). CDR3 length equals 15 residues. In DNA, the CDR3 is TGTGCCACCGGCCAATGGGAGCGGGGATCCCACGAGCAGTACTTC. Translated: CATGQWERGSHEQYF.

This clone was counted once. The gene calls are TRBV11-2 and TRBJ2-7; D unresolved. Germline V gene data show CDR1 as SGHAT and CDR2 as FQNNGV. CDR3 size: 12 residues. V was clipped by 2 bases and J by 4 bases, with 6 bases between them. The DNA of the CDR3 is TGTGCCAGCAGCTTATCCACTTACGAGCAGTACTTC. Protein sequence: CASSLSTYEQYF. The variable domain in full, with the rest retrieved from reference TRBV11-2 and TRBJ2-7, is EAGVAQSPRYKIIEKRQSVAFWCNPISGHATLYWYQQILGQGPKLLIQFQNNGVVDDSQLPKDRFSAERLKGVDSTLKIQPAKLEDSAVYLCASSLSTYEQYFGPGTRLTVT.

J is TRBJ1-1 and V is TRBV4-1; D not certain. The germline CDR1 and CDR2 sequences are MGHRA and YSYEKL. The CDR3 has 12 amino acids. V shed 3 bases and J shed 7 bases, with 9 bases lying between them. CDR3 in DNA: TGCGCCAGCAGCCAGCCGGGAAGTGAAGCTTTCTTT. Its translation: CASSQPGSEAFF.

This chain joins TRBV5-1 and TRBJ1-2, with D unresolved. The V gene's germline CDR1 is SGHRS and CDR2 YFSETQ. The CDR3 is made up of 12 amino acids. The germline V and J ends were trimmed by 1 base and 4 bases, with 5 bases remaining between them. The CDR3 reads CASSLPGYGYTF. The CDR3 DNA reads as TGCGCCAGCAGCTTGCCTGGCTATGGCTACACCTTC.

The chain joins TRBV29-1 to TRBJ2-3, with TRBD1 as a possible D gene (5 bases). V lost 1 base to trimming and J lost 8 bases, with 22 bases between them. Germline lookup yields CDR1 SQVTM and CDR2 ANQGSEA. The CDR3 is 16 residues long. CDR3 region: CSVEVGQGLFWRTQYF. For the CDR3, the DNA is TGCAGCGTTGAAGTCGGGCAGGGCCTATTCTGGCGTACGCAGTATTTT.

The CDR3 protein is CASSLFPTYEQYF. The CDR3 bases are TGTGCCAGCAGTTTATTCCCTACCTACGAGCAGTACTTC. The rearrangement links TRBV27 to TRBJ2-7; D ambiguous. CDR1 is MNHEY and CDR2 is SMNVEV in the germline V gene (reference sequence). The V and J ends lost 1 base and 2 bases respectively, with 6 bases between them. The CDR3 runs to 13 residues.

This sequence joins TRBV28 and TRBJ2-7; TRBD1 agrees at 8 bases. The CDR3 covers 19 residues. The germline CDR1 and CDR2 sequences are MDHEN and SYDVKM. Losses at the gene ends were 1 base for V and 2 bases for J; bases not matched to a gene: 16. CDR3 sequence: CASSLSARGPEIPPYEQYF. The CDR3 nucleotides read TGTGCCAGCAGTTTATCCGCCAGGGGGCCCGAGATCCCCCCCTACGAGCAGTACTTC.

The chain is built from TRBV28 and TRBJ2-7; D is possibly TRBD2 (5 bases). This CDR3 contains 16 residues. Germline lookup yields CDR1 MDHEN and CDR2 SYDVKM. Trimming stripped 4 bases from V and 7 bases from J, with 23 bases between. The CDR3 DNA is TGTGCCAGCAGTTCCCCAGAGTATCGGCCCGGGGTGGAGCAGTACTTC. Translation: CASSSPEYRPGVEQYF.

In this sample, this clone turned up once. J is TRBJ2-7 and V is TRBV14, with 12 bases aligning to TRBD2. The CDR3 runs 14 residues. CDR1 SGHDN and CDR2 FVKESK come from the germline V gene. Germline trimming cut 4 bases from V and 4 bases from J; bases unmatched to any gene: 2. CDR3 protein: CASSPGLAGYEQYF. Here the CDR3 DNA reads TGTGCCAGCAGCCCGGGACTAGCGGGTTACGAGCAGTACTTC.

This chain joins TRBV28 and TRBJ1-5; no clear D gene. Trimming cost V 3 bases and J 0 bases, with 12 bases left between them. The CDR3 consists of 16 residues. Germline lookup yields CDR1 MDHEN and CDR2 SYDVKM. CDR3 nucleotides: TGTGCCAGCAGTTTTATCAGTATGTTTAGCAATCAGCCCCAGCATTTT. It encodes CASSFISMFSNQPQHF.

This chain joins TRBV13 and TRBJ2-5, with unresolved D. The J call could be wrong; TRBJ2-7 is a better fit for the DNA end. The germline V gene encodes CDR1 PRHDT and CDR2 FYEKMQ (reference sequence). The length of the CDR3 is 11 residues. The CDR3 DNA sequence: TGTGCCAGCAGCGATTCCTACGAGCAGTACTTC. Translated: CASSDSYEQYF.

This clone was observed a single time. V is TRBV5-6 and J is TRBJ2-7; the D gene is possibly TRBD2 (6 bases). The CDR3 runs 15 residues. V dropped 4 bases and J dropped 4 bases, with 18 bases sitting between them. Germline V gene sequence: CDR1 SGHDT, CDR2 YYEEEE. CDR3 region: CASSGGGAGRYEQYF. The CDR3 nucleotides read TGTGCCAGCAGCGGTGGCGGCGCGGGAAGGTACGAGCAGTACTTC.

This sequence joins TRBV4-1 and TRBJ1-2; D is possibly TRBD1 (6 bases). The V end lost 4 bases, the J end lost 0 bases, and 15 bases lay between the germline ends. The germline gives CDR1 MGHRA, CDR2 YSYEKL. This CDR3 comprises 16 residues. CDR3 region: CASSPGDRKANYGYTF. The CDR3 DNA follows: TGCGCCAGCAGCCCCGGTGACAGGAAAGCTAACTATGGCTACACCTTC.

This chain connects TRBV2 to TRBJ2-3; tentatively, D is TRBD1 (6 bases). Trimming took 4 bases from V and 2 from J, leaving 13 bases between them. CDR3 size: 15 residues. Germline V CDR1 and CDR2: SNHLY, FYNNEI. The chain's CDR3 is CASSVPGADTDTQYF. The CDR3 DNA reads TGTGCCAGCAGTGTCCCAGGGGCAGACACAGATACGCAGTATTTT.

The chain uses TRBV19 and TRBJ1-5; TRBD1 agrees at 7 bases. The CDR3 has 13 residues. The germline gives CDR1 LNHDA, CDR2 SQIVND (reference sequence). After removal of 3 bases from V and 9 bases from J, the junction contained 5 bases not matched to a gene. Here the CDR3 reads CASSIGGDRPQHF. CDR3 DNA sequence: TGTGCCAGTAGTATTGGAGGGGACAGGCCCCAGCATTTT.